This T cell receptor beta chain came from a study of blood T cell repertoires in COVID-19. Across the study: The analysed material was cDNA or gDNA that came from T cells, B-cell-depleted T cells, or PBMCs.

Some clones are missing from TCRdb's copy, which holds only in-frame ones; the method was immunoSEQ multiplex PCR. The repertoire holds more than 100,000 clones, 84% seen once, with 10% to 15% in the top ten. Germline-derived CDR1 and CDR2 are SGHVS and FNYEAQ. The length of the CDR3 is 15 residues. V lost 8 bases, J lost 1 base, and 14 bases lay in between. This clonotype was obtained from a human donor in a cohort sampled during active or convalescent COVID-19. V and J are TRBV7-6 and TRBJ2-2, with D possibly being TRBD2 (7 bases). The sample was peripheral blood. The CDR3 nucleotides are TGTGCCAGCGCCGGGGGGCACCTGAACACCGGGGAGCTGTTTTTT. Its protein is CASAGGHLNTGELFF.